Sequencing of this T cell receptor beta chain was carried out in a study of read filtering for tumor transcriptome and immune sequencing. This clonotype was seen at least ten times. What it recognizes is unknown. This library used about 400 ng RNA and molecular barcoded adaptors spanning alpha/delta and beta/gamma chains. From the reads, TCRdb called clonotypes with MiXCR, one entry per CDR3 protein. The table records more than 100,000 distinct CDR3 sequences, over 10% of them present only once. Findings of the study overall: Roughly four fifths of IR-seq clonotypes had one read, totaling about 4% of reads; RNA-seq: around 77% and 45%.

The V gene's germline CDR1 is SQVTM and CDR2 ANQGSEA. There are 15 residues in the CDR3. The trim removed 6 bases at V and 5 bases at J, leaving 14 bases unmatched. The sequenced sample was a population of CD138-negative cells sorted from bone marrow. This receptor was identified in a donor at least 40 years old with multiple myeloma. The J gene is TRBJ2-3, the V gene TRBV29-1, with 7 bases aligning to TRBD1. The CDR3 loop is CSVSTRQGIGDTQYF. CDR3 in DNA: TGCAGCGTATCGACTCGACAGGGTATCGGAGATACGCAGTATTTT.